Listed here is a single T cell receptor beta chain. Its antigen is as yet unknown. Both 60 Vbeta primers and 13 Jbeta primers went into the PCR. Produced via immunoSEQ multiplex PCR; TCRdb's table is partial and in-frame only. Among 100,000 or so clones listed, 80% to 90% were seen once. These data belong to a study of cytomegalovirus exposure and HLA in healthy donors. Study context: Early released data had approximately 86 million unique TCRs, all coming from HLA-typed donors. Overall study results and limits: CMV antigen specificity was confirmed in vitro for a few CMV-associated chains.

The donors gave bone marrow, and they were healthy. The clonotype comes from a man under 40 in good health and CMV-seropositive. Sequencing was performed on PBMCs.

Written as DNA, the CDR3 is TGTGCCAGCAGCGAGACAGGGGGCTCCTACGAGCAGTACTTC. Protein sequence: CASSETGGSYEQYF. The chain is built from TRBV5-6 and TRBJ2-7, with 9 bases aligning to TRBD1. J gave up 0 bases and V 4 bases, and 2 bases lay outside the gene matches. From germline, CDR1 is SGHDT and CDR2 YYEEEE. CDR3 length: 14 residues.